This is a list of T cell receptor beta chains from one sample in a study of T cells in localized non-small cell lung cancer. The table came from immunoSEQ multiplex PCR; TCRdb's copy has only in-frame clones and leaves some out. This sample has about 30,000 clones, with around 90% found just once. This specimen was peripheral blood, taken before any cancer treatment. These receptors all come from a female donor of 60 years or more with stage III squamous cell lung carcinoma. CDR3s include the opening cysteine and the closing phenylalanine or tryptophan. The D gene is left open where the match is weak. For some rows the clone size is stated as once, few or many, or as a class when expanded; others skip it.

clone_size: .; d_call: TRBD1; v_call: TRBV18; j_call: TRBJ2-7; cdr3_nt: TGTGCCAGCTCATCTGGACAGGGCCACCCGTACTTC; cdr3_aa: CASSSGQGHPYF
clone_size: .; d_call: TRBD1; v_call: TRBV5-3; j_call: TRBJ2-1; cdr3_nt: TGTGCCAGAAGCTTGAACAGGGGGAATGAGCAGTTCTTC; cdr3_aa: CARSLNRGNEQFF
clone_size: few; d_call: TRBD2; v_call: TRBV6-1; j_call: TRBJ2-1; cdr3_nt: TGTGCCAGCAGTGAAGGACTAGCGAGATACAATGAGCAGTTCTTC; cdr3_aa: CASSEGLARYNEQFF
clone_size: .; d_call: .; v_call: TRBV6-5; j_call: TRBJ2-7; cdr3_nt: TGTGCCAGCATAAACCGGGACACCTCCTACGAGCAGTACTTC; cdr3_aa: CASINRDTSYEQYF
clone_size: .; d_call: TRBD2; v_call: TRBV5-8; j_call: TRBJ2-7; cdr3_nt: TGTGCCAGCAGCTTAGGGCTAGCGGGAGGGTCGGTGCACGAGCAGTACTTC; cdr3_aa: CASSLGLAGGSVHEQYF
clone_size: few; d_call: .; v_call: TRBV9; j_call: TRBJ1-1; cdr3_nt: TGTGCCAGCAGCCCAACCGTCGGAACCAGGACTGAAGCTTTCTTT; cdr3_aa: CASSPTVGTRTEAFF
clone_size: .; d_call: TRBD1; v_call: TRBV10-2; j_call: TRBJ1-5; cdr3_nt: TGCGCCAGCAGTGAGGCAGGGGGGGATCAGCCCCAGCATTTT; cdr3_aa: CASSEAGGDQPQHF
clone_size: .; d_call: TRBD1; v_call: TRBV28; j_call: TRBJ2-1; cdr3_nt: TGTGCCAGCAGTTTACTGTCTTGGACAGGCTCCTACAATGAGCAGTTCTTC; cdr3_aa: CASSLLSWTGSYNEQFF
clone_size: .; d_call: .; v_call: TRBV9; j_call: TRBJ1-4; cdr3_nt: TGTGCCAGCAACCTACAGGGTGCTAATGAAAAACTGTTTTTT; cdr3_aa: CASNLQGANEKLFF
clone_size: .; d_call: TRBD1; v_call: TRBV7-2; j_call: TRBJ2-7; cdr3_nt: TGTGCCAGCAGCCGGCCGGGACAGGGGATCTACGAGCAGTACTTC; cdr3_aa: CASSRPGQGIYEQYF
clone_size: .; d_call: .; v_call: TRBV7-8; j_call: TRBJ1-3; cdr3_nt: TGTGCCAGCAGCCCCAACCCCACCCCTGGAAACACCATATATTTT; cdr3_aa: CASSPNPTPGNTIYF
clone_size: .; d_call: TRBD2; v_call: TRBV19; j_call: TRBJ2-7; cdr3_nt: TGTGCCAGTACCAACGGCGCAGGGCGGGGGTACGAGCAGTACTTC; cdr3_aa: CASTNGAGRGYEQYF
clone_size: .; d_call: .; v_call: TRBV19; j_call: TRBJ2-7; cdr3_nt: TGTGCCAGTAGTCCTCCAGGGAGGGGGCTATACGAGCAGTACTTC; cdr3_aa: CASSPPGRGLYEQYF
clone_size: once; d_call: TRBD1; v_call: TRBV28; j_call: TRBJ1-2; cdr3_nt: TGTGCCAGCAGTTCCCGGGACAGCGTGTCTAACTATGGCTACACCTTC; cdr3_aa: CASSSRDSVSNYGYTF
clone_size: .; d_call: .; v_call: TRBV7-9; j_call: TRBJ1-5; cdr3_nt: TGTGCCAGCAGCTCCTACAGGGAGGATCAGCCCCAGCATTTT; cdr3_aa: CASSSYREDQPQHF
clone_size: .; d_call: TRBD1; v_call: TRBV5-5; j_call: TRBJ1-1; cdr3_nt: TGTGCCAGCACCACATCCGGACAGGGTAACACTGAAGCTTTCTTT; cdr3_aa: CASTTSGQGNTEAFF
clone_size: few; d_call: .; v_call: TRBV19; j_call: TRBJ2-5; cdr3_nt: TGTGCCAGCAGGATCGGGGAGACCCAGTACTTC; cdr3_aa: CASRIGETQYF
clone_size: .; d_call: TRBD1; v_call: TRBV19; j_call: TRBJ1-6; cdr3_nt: TGTGCCAGTAGTACGGGACAGTATAATTCACCCCTCCACTTT; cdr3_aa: CASSTGQYNSPLHF
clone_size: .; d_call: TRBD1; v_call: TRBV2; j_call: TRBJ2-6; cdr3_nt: TGTGCCAGCAGGACAGGGATTGGGGCCAACGTCCTGACTTTC; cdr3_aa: CASRTGIGANVLTF
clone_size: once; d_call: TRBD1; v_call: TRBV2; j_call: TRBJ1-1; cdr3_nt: TGTGCCAGCAGTGAAGGGGGGACAGGGGGCGATGAAGCTTTCTTT; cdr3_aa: CASSEGGTGGDEAFF
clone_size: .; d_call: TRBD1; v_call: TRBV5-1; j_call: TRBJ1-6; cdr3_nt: TGCGCCAGCAGCACTGAGGGACAGGGCTTCTATAATTCACCCCTCCACTTT; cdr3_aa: CASSTEGQGFYNSPLHF
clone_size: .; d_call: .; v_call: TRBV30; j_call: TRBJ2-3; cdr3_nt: TGTGCCTGGAGTGTAGCTTGGGGGGGACAGTCAGATACGCAGTATTTT; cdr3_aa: CAWSVAWGGQSDTQYF
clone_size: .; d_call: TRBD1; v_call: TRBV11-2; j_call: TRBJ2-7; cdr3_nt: TGTGCCAGCAGCAAAGTGACAGGGGTAGGGGCCTACGAGCAGTACTTC; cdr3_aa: CASSKVTGVGAYEQYF
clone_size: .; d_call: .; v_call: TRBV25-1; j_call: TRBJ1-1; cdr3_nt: TGTGCCAGCAGTGAATTCGGTGCGGGGAACACTGAAGCTTTCTTT; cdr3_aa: CASSEFGAGNTEAFF
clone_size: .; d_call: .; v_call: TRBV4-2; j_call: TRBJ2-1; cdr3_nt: TGTGCCAGCAGCCAAGAGCCGGCTCTGGCTTACAATGAGCAGTTCTTC; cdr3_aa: CASSQEPALAYNEQFF
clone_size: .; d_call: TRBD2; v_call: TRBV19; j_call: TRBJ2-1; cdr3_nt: TGTGCCAGTAGCGAGCGGGGCTCCTACAATGAGCAGTTCTTC; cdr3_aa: CASSERGSYNEQFF
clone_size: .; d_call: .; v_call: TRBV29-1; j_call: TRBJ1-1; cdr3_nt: TGCAGCGTTGCTAGGGCAGACACTGAAGCTTTCTTT; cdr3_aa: CSVARADTEAFF
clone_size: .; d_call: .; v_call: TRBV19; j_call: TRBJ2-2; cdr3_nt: TGTGCCAGTAGTATGCAGGGAAGTACCGGGGAGCTGTTTTTT; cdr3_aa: CASSMQGSTGELFF
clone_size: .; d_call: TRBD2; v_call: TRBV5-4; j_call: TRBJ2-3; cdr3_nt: TGTGCCAGCAGACGGACTAGCGGGGGGGCAGATACGCAGTATTTT; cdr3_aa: CASRRTSGGADTQYF
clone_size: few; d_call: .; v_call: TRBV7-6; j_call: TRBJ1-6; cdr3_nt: TGTGCCAGCAGCCCAACAGGTGATTACGCGAATTCACCCCTCCACTTT; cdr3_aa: CASSPTGDYANSPLHF
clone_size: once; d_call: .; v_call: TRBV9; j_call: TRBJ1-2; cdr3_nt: TGTGCCAGCAGCACCCGCCCCAACGGGGCCTATGGCTACACCTTC; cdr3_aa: CASSTRPNGAYGYTF
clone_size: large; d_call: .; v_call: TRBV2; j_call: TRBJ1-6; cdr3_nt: TGTGCCAGCCGGGGAACCGGTTCACCCCTCCACTTT; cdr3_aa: CASRGTGSPLHF
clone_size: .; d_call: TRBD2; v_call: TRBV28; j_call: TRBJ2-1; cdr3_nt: TGTGCCAGCAGTTCCCTTCCCCGGACTAGCGGGAGGCGAAATGAGCAGTTCTTC; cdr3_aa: CASSSLPRTSGRRNEQFF
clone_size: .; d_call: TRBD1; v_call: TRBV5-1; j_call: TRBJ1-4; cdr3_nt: TGCGCCAGCAGCTTACAGGGGAACGGGGAAAAACTGTTTTTT; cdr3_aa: CASSLQGNGEKLFF
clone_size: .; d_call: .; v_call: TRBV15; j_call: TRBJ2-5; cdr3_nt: TGTGCCACCAGCAGAGATCTATCGGACAGATTTCAAGAGACCCAGTACTTC; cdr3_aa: CATSRDLSDRFQETQYF
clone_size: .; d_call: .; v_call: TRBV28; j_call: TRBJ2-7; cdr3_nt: TGTGCCAGCAGTTTATCGGGATTCGCCTACGAGCAGTACTTC; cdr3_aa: CASSLSGFAYEQYF
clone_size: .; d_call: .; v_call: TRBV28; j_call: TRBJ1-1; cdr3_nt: TGTGCCAGCAGCTTGGGCGGAGGGAACACTGAAGCTTTCTTT; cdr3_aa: CASSLGGGNTEAFF
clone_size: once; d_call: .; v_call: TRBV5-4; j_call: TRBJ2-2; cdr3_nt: TGTGCCAGCAGCTTGGGCGGAGGGGGGACCACCGGGGAGCTGTTTTTT; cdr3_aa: CASSLGGGGTTGELFF
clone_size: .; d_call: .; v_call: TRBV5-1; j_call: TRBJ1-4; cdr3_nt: TGCGCCAGCAGCTTGGGGACAGCAACTAATGAAAAACTGTTTTTT; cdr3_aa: CASSLGTATNEKLFF
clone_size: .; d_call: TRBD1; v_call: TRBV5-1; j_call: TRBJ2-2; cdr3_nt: TGCGCCAGCAGTCCTGGACAGGGCAACACCGGGGAGCTGTTTTTT; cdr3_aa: CASSPGQGNTGELFF
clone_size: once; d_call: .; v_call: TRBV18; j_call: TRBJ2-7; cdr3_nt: TGTGCCAGCTCCCAACAGGGTCACGAGCAGTACTTC; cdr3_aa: CASSQQGHEQYF
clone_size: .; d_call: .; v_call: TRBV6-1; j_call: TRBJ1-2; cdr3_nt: TGTGCCAGCAGTGAAAGGTCCGGGGGCGTCAACTATGGCTACACCTTC; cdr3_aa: CASSERSGGVNYGYTF
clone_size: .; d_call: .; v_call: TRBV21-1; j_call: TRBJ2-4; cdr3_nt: TGTGCCAGCAGTGAACAGGGTATGGACATTCAGTACTTC; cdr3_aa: CASSEQGMDIQYF
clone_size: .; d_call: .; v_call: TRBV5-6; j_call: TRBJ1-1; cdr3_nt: TGTGCCAGCACCTTGGGGGTTACAGACAGAGAAGCTTTCTTT; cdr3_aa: CASTLGVTDREAFF
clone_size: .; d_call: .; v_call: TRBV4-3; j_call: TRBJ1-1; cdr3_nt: TGCGCCAGCAGCCAAAGGGGCGGGGGTCTTGAAGCTTTCTTT; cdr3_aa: CASSQRGGGLEAFF
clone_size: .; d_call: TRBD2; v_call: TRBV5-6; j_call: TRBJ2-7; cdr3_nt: TGTGCCAGCAGCCCTCGGCGGGAGCGGGAGGTATGGGAGCAGTACTTC; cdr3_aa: CASSPRREREVWEQYF
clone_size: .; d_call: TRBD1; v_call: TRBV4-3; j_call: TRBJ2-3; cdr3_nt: TGCGCCAGCAGCCACAACAGGGGTGATACGCAGTATTTT; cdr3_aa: CASSHNRGDTQYF
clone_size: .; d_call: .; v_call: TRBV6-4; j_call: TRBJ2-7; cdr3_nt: TGTGCCAGCAGGGACAGCTTCGACGAGCAGTACTTC; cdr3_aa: CASRDSFDEQYF
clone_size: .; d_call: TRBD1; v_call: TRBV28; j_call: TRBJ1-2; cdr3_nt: TGTGCCAGCAGTACCGCGGGGGCGGACAGGGCTTACTATGGCTACACCTTC; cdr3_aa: CASSTAGADRAYYGYTF
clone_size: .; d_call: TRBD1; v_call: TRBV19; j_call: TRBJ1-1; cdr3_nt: TGTGCCAGTACCAGACAGGGGAGCGCTGAAGCTTTCTTT; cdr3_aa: CASTRQGSAEAFF
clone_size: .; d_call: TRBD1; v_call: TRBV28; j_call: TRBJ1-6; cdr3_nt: TGTGCCAGCAGTTCGCCCCGACAGGGGGCCCGACTTAATAATTCACCCCTCCACTTT; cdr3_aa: CASSSPRQGARLNNSPLHF
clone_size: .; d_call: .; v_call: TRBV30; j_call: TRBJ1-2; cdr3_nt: TGTGCCTGGACGGAACTACTCACCTATGGCTACACCTTC; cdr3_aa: CAWTELLTYGYTF
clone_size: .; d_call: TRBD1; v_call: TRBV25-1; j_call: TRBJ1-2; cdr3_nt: TGTGCCAGCAGAGAGACAGGGGGCGCGGGGTATGGCTACACCTTC; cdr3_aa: CASRETGGAGYGYTF
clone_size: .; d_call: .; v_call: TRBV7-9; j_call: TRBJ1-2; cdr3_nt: TGTGCCAGCAGCTTAGGCGTGATCTATGGCTACACCTTC; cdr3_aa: CASSLGVIYGYTF
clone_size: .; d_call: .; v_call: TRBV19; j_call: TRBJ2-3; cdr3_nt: TGTGCCAGTAAGGGTCCATACACAGATACGCAGTATTTT; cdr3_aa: CASKGPYTDTQYF